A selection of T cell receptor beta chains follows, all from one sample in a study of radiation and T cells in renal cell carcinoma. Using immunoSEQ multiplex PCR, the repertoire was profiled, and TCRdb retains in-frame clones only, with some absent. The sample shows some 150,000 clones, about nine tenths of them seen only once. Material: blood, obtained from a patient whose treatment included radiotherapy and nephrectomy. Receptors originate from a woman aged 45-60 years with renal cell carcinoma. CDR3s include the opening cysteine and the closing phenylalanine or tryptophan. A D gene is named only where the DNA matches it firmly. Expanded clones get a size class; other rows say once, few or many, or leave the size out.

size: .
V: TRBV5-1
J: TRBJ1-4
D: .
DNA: TGCGCCAGCAGCACGGGTCGGGGAGGACTAGAAAAACTGTTTTTT
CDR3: CASSTGRGGLEKLFF

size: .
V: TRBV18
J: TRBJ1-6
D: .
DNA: TGTGCCAGCTCACCACGACAGCCCAATGAGAATTCACCCCTCCACTTT
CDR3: CASSPRQPNENSPLHF

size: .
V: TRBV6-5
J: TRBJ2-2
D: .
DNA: TGTGCCATAGCCTCCGCCGGGGAGCTGTTTTTT
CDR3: CAIASAGELFF

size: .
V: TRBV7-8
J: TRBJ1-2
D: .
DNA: TGTGCCAGCAGCTTAGAGACAGGTCTCTATGGCTACACCTTC
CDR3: CASSLETGLYGYTF

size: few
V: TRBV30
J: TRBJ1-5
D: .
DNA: TGTGCCTGGACGGTCGGCAATCAGCCCCAGCATTTT
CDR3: CAWTVGNQPQHF

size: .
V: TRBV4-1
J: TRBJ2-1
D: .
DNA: TGCGCCAGCAGCCAAGATCAGATCGGGGGATTACTCTACAATGAGCAGTTCTTC
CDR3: CASSQDQIGGLLYNEQFF

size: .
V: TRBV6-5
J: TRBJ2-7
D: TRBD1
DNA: TGTGCCAGCAGTCCCCAGGGGGATAGCTCCTACGAGCAGTACTTC
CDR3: CASSPQGDSSYEQYF

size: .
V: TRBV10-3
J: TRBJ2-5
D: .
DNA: TGTGCCATCAGTGACGCGACTAAAGAGACCCAGTACTTC
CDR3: CAISDATKETQYF

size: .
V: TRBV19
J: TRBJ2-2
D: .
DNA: TGTGCCAGTAGTGATAAGGGGCGGAACACCGGGGAGCTGTTTTTT
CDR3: CASSDKGRNTGELFF

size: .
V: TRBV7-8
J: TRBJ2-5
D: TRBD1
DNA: TGTGCCAGCAGCTTAGTTGGACAGGGGTCTTGGGAGACCCAGTACTTC
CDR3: CASSLVGQGSWETQYF

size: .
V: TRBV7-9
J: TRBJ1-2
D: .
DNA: TGTGCCAGCAGCTTAGAAGGGGGGTATTACGGCTACACCTTC
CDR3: CASSLEGGYYGYTF

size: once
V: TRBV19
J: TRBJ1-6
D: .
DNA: TGTGCCAGTAGTATAAGGGGTGCCCCCTATAATTCACCCCTCCACTTT
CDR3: CASSIRGAPYNSPLHF

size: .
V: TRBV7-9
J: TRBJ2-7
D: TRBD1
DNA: TGTGCCAGCAGCTTAGGCCGGGACAGAGCCTACGAGCAGTACTTC
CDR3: CASSLGRDRAYEQYF

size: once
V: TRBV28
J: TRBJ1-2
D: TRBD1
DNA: TGTGCCAGCAGTTTATTAAACAGGGGGCAGGGAAATGGCTACACCTTC
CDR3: CASSLLNRGQGNGYTF

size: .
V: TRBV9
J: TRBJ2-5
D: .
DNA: TGTGCCAGCAGCGTAGCTTCAGGGGGGCAAGAGACCCAGTACTTC
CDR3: CASSVASGGQETQYF

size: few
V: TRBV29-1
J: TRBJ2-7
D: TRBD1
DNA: TGCAGCGTTGGAGGAACTGGGACAGGGGTCTACGAGCAGTACTTC
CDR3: CSVGGTGTGVYEQYF

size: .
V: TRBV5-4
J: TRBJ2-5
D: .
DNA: TGTGCCAGCAGCTTACAAGAGACCCAGTACTTC
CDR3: CASSLQETQYF

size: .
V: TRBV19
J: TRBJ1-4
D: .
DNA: TGTGCCAGTAGTATCCAGGGATCAGGTGAAAAACTGTTTTTT
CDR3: CASSIQGSGEKLFF

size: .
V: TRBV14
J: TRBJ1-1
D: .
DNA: TGTGCCAGCAGCCAATGGCCGGGGGCCCCTGAAGCTTTCTTT
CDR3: CASSQWPGAPEAFF

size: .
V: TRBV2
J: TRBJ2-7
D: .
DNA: TGTGCCAGCAGTGAGCAAGGGACCTACGAGCAGTACTTC
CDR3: CASSEQGTYEQYF

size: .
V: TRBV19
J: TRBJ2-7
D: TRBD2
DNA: TGTGCCAGTAGTCCGAACCCGGGACTAGCGGGGGGTTCGATCCTCTTC
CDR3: CASSPNPGLAGGSILF

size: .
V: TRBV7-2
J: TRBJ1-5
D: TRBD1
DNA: TGTGCCAGCAGCACCCAGACAGGGGGCAGAGGCAATCAGCCCCAGCATTTT
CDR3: CASSTQTGGRGNQPQHF

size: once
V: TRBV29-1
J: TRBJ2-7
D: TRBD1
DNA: TGCAGCGTTGTGACAGGGGGTAACTCCTACGAGCAGTACTTC
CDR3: CSVVTGGNSYEQYF

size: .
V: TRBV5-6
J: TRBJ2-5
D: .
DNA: TGTGCCAGCACCTCGGGGTTTCAAGAGACCCAGTACTTC
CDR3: CASTSGFQETQYF

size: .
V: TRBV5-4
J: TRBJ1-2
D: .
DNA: TGTGCCAGCAGCCCACAGGGTACCTATGGCTACACCTTC
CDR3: CASSPQGTYGYTF

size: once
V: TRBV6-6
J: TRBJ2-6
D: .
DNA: TGTGCCAGCAGAGTCTCTCTCTCTGGGGCCAACGTCCTGACTTTC
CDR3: CASRVSLSGANVLTF

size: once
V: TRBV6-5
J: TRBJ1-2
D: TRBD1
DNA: TGTGCCAGCAGTAAACTAACAGGGGGCGGCTCTGGCTACACCTTC
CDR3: CASSKLTGGGSGYTF

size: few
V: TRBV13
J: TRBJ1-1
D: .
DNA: TGTGCCAGCAGCTTAGAGGCGGGTTCTGAAGCTTTCTTT
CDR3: CASSLEAGSEAFF

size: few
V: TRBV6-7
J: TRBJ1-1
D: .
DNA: TGTGCCAGCTCCGACGGGAATTACACTGAAGCTTTCTTT
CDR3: CASSDGNYTEAFF

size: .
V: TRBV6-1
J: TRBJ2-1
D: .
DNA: TGTGCCAGCAAAGTGGTTAGCGATTTGAATGAGCAGTTCTTC
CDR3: CASKVVSDLNEQFF

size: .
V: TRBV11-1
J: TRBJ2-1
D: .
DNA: TGTGCCAGCAGCTTCACTGAGCAGTTCTTC
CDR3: CASSFTEQFF

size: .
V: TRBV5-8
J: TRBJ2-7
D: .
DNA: TGTGCCAGCAGCTTGGTGGGCAAAGTCCTTTTC
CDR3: CASSLVGKVLF

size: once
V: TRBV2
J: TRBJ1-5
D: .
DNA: TGTGCCAGCAGTGAAGAGGGGTCGGATCAGCCCCAGCATTTT
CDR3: CASSEEGSDQPQHF

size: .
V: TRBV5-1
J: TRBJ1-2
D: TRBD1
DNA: TGCGCCAGCAGCCCCAGGGGGTATGGCTACACCTTC
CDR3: CASSPRGYGYTF

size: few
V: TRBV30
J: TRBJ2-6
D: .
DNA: TGTGCCTGGAGTTGGTCGGCCGGGGCCAACGTCCTGACTTTC
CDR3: CAWSWSAGANVLTF

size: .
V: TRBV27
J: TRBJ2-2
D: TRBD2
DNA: TGTGCCAGCAGTTTAGGAGCGGGGGGCCTCACCGGGGAGCTGTTTTTT
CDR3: CASSLGAGGLTGELFF

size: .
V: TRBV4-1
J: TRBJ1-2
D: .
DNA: TGCGCCAGCAGCCAAGGGATAATGAGGGGCTACACCTTC
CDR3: CASSQGIMRGYTF

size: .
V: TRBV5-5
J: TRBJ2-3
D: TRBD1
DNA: TGTGCCAGCAGCTTGGCGGGACAGGGCCTAGATACGCAGTATTTT
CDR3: CASSLAGQGLDTQYF

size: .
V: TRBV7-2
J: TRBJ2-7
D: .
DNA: TGTGCCAGCAACGACCCATATTACGGGACCTACGAGCAGTACTTC
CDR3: CASNDPYYGTYEQYF

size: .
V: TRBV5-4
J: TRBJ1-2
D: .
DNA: TGTGCCAGCAGCTTAGTAGGCAGGGACTATGGCTACACCTTC
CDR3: CASSLVGRDYGYTF

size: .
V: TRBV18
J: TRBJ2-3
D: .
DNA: TGTGCCAGCTCACCACCAACCGGAAGCTCAGATACGCAGTATTTT
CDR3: CASSPPTGSSDTQYF

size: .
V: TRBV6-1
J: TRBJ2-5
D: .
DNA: TGTGCCAGCAGTGAGCCGTACCAAGAGACCCAGTACTTC
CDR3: CASSEPYQETQYF

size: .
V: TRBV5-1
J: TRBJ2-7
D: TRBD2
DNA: TGCGCCAGCAGCTCCGGACTAGCGGGGCCCTCCGAGCAGTACTTC
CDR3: CASSSGLAGPSEQYF

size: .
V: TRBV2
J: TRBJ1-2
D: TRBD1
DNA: TGTGCCAGCAGTGTCCGGGACAGGGTTGGGAGGCTTCCCGGCTACACCTTC
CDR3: CASSVRDRVGRLPGYTF

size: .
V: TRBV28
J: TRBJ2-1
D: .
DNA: TGTGCCAGCAGTTTACTGCCGACTAGTAGGTACAATGAGCAGTTCTTC
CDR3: CASSLLPTSRYNEQFF

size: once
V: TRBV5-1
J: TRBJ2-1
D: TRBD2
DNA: TGCGCCAGCAGCTTGGAGCTGGGGGGGAGTGAGCAGTTCTTC
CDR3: CASSLELGGSEQFF

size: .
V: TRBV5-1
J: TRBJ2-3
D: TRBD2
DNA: TGCGCCAGCAGCCTATCACCCGGCGGCAGCGGGGGGACAGATACGCAGTATTTT
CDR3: CASSLSPGGSGGTDTQYF

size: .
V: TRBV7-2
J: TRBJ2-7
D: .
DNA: TGTGCCAGCAGCCCACAATACGAGCAGTACTTC
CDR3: CASSPQYEQYF

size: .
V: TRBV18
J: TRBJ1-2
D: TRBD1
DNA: TGTGCCAGCTCACCGGACAGGGGAACTAACTATGGCTACACCTTC
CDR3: CASSPDRGTNYGYTF

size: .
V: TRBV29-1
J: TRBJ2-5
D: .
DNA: TGCAGCGTAACCGGGACTGCGGGTCCAGAGACCCAGTACTTC
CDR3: CSVTGTAGPETQYF

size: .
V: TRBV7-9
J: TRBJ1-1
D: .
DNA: TGTGCCAGCAGCTTAGAGGGGGGGCTGAGGAACACTGAAGCTTTCTTT
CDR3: CASSLEGGLRNTEAFF